The text below deals with one T cell receptor beta chain. Its antigen remains unknown. This specimen belongs to a study of identical twins. Carrying unique molecular identifiers, the cDNA also gained a universal primer site through template switching. Via MiXCR, TCRdb re-called the 5' RACE reads, giving one row per CDR3 protein. The data show 1.5 million to 2 million distinct CDR3 sequences, under 35% seen once. Study results and caveats: With beta out-of-frame sequences, excess sharing by twins was weaker. There were fewer insertions in abundant cord blood beta clonotypes, but memory repertoires showed no such pattern.

The length of the CDR3 is 15 residues. With 5 bases removed from V and 3 bases from J, the gap between germline ends came to 17 bases. CDR1 ENHRY and CDR2 SYGVKD come from the germline V gene. The chain employs TRBV10-3 and TRBJ2-7; D may be TRBD1 or TRBD2 (5 bases each). The source is a newborn girl in good health. Sequencing used cord blood. The CDR3: CAISIKGTAFYEQYF. CDR3 bases: TGTGCCATCAGTATTAAAGGGACGGCTTTCTACGAGCAGTACTTC.